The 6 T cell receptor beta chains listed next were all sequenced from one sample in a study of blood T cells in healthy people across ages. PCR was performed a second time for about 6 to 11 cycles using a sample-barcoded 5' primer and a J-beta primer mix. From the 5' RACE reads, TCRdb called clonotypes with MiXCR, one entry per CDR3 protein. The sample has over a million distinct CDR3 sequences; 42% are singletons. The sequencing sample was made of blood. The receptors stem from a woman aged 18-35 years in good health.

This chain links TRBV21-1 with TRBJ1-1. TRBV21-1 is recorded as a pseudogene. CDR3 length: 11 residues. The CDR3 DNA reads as TGTGCCAGCAGGGAGGACACTGAAGCTTTCTTT. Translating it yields CASREDTEAFF.

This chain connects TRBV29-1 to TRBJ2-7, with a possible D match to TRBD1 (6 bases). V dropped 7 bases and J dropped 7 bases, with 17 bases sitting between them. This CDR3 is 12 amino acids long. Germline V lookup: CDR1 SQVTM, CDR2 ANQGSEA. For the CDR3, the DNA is TGCAGCGGAGGGGGAGTCTACGGGGAGCAGTACTTC. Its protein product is CSGGGVYGEQYF.

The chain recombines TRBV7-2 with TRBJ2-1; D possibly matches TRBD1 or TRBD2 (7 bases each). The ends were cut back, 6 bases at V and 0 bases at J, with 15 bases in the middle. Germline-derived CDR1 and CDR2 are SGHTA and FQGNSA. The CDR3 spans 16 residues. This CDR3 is CASSIRGGSSYNEQFF. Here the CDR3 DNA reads TGTGCCAGCAGTATCAGGGGGGGGAGCTCCTACAATGAGCAGTTCTTC.

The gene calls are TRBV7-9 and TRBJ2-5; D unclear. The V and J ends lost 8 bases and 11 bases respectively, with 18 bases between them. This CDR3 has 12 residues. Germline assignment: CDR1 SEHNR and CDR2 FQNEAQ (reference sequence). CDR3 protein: CASLRATYGQYF. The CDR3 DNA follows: TGTGCCAGCCTCCGGGCAACCTACGGGCAGTACTTC.

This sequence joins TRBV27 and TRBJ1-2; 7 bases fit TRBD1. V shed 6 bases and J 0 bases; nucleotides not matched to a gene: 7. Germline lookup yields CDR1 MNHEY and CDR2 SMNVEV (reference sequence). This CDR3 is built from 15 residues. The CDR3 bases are TGTGCCAGCAGGAGTACAGGGGCCACTAACTATGGCTACACCTTC. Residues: CASRSTGATNYGYTF.

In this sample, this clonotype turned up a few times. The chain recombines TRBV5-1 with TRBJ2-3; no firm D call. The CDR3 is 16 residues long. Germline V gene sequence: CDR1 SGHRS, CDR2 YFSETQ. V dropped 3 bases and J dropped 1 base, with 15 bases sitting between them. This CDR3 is CASSSPSTPGTDTQYF. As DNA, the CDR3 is TGCGCCAGCAGCTCTCCCTCGACCCCTGGCACAGATACGCAGTATTTT.